The clone carrying this T cell receptor beta chain has just a few counts. This specimen belongs to a study of blood T cell repertoires in COVID-19. Looking at the study overall: Both acute and convalescent COVID-19 samples were obtained from the United States, Italy and Spain. T cells, B-cell-depleted T cells, or PBMCs provided the cDNA or gDNA that served as material.

Trimming removed 2 bases from V and 8 bases from J, with 13 bases in between. The CDR3 is made up of 14 amino acids. Germline lookup yields CDR1 MNHEY and CDR2 SVGAGI. In the authors' workflow: Amplified reference gene primers provided the basis for estimating nucleated cell counts. TCRdb's copy holds only in-frame clones and misses some; the assay was immunoSEQ multiplex PCR. D and trimming come from the DNA, and the V and J calls and clone size come from that table. Of tens of thousands of clones listed, 75% to 90% are singletons. The receptor was isolated from a woman aged 55-75 years with acute or convalescent COVID-19. The sequenced material came from peripheral blood. This chain links TRBV6-5 with TRBJ2-1, with D maybe TRBD1 (7 bases). CDR3 coding DNA: TGTGCCAGCAGTTACGGAGGGGGCGGGGATGAGCAGTTCTTC. Its translation is CASSYGGGGDEQFF.